These T cell receptor beta chains were read from a single sample in a study of blood T cell repertoires in COVID-19. Measured with immunoSEQ multiplex PCR; TCRdb has only the in-frame clones, and not every one. The data contain 200,000 to 250,000 clones, more than 75% of them singletons. The specimen was peripheral blood. The receptors here all came from a man in his forties or fifties with acute or convalescent COVID-19. The CDR3 runs from the conserved cysteine through the conserved F or W. Each record gives: J gene, clone size, V gene, D gene, CDR3 DNA, CDR3 protein. D genes are given only for firm matches. Clone size appears in some rows only: once, few, many, or a class for an expanded clone.

j_call: TRBJ2-2; clone_size: -; v_call: TRBV2; d_call: -; cdr3_nt: TGTGCCAGCAGATCGACGGAGGTTTACACCGGGGAGCTGTTTTTT; cdr3_aa: CASRSTEVYTGELFF
j_call: TRBJ2-2; clone_size: -; v_call: TRBV10-3; d_call: TRBD1; cdr3_nt: TGTGCCATCAGCGCCGGGACAGGGGGCATCACCGGGGAGCTGTTTTTT; cdr3_aa: CAISAGTGGITGELFF
j_call: TRBJ2-5; clone_size: -; v_call: TRBV27; d_call: TRBD1; cdr3_nt: TGTGCCAGCAGTCTAATCAGGGGGTTTGAGACCCAGTACTTC; cdr3_aa: CASSLIRGFETQYF
j_call: TRBJ2-1; clone_size: -; v_call: TRBV30; d_call: TRBD1; cdr3_nt: TGTGCCTGGGGACAGGGTTACAATGAGCAGTTCTTC; cdr3_aa: CAWGQGYNEQFF
j_call: TRBJ2-7; clone_size: -; v_call: TRBV21-1; d_call: -; cdr3_nt: TGTGCCAGCAGCAAAAGTGGGGTCGAAGCGGGCCAACCCTACGAGCAGTACTTC; cdr3_aa: CASSKSGVEAGQPYEQYF
j_call: TRBJ2-7; clone_size: once; v_call: TRBV6-5; d_call: -; cdr3_nt: TGTGCCAGCAGTTACGACTATGATGTCTCCTACGAGCAGTACTTC; cdr3_aa: CASSYDYDVSYEQYF
j_call: TRBJ1-2; clone_size: -; v_call: TRBV6-4; d_call: -; cdr3_nt: TGTGCCAGCAGTGACAGGGGGGGCTATGGCTACACCTTC; cdr3_aa: CASSDRGGYGYTF
j_call: TRBJ1-2; clone_size: once; v_call: TRBV30; d_call: -; cdr3_nt: TGTGCCTGGAGATTCGGGGGGACGGCGGGCTACACCTTC; cdr3_aa: CAWRFGGTAGYTF
j_call: TRBJ2-7; clone_size: -; v_call: TRBV7-2; d_call: TRBD2; cdr3_nt: TGTGCCAGCAGCTTTGTAGCGGGGGGTTCCTACGAGCAGTACTTC; cdr3_aa: CASSFVAGGSYEQYF
j_call: TRBJ2-7; clone_size: once; v_call: TRBV10-3; d_call: TRBD2; cdr3_nt: TGTGCCATCAGTGCGTCGACGGGAGGGGCGGCCGAGCAGTACTTC; cdr3_aa: CAISASTGGAAEQYF
j_call: TRBJ2-7; clone_size: -; v_call: TRBV9; d_call: TRBD1; cdr3_nt: TGTGCCAGCAGCACCGGGACAGGGGTGGACGAGCAGTACTTC; cdr3_aa: CASSTGTGVDEQYF
j_call: TRBJ1-1; clone_size: -; v_call: TRBV6-4; d_call: -; cdr3_nt: TGTGCCAGCAGGGGGGACGGGACTCCCTACTCTGAAGCTTTCTTT; cdr3_aa: CASRGDGTPYSEAFF